Below, 13 T cell receptor beta chains from the same sample are listed, as sequenced in a study of blood T cell repertoires in COVID-19. Only in-frame clones appear in the TCRdb table, and some are missing; sequencing was by immunoSEQ multiplex PCR. Among around 160,000 clones, 80% to 95% were seen once, and the ten largest hold just under 2%. Material for sequencing was peripheral blood. The source of these receptors is a woman in her fifties or sixties with COVID-19, enrolled during active disease.

The gene calls are TRBV6-5 and TRBJ1-2; tentatively, D is TRBD1 (5 bases). The length of the CDR3 is 16 residues. Germline CDR1 and CDR2: MNHEY and SVGAGI. The V end lost 0 bases, the J end lost 4 bases, and 15 bases lay between the germline ends. CDR3 DNA: TGTGCCAGCAGTTACTCGGTCCTCAGGGCAGCCTATGGCTACACCTTC. This translates into CASSYSVLRAAYGYTF.

This clone was found once. This chain uses TRBV9 with TRBJ1-2, with TRBD1 as a possible D gene (6 bases). This CDR3 comprises 13 residues. Trimming took off 5 bases at V and 4 bases at J, with 12 bases between the two ends. The germline gives CDR1 SGDLS, CDR2 YYNGEE. The chain's CDR3 is CASRGDTPYGYTF. CDR3 nucleotides: TGTGCCAGCAGAGGGGACACCCCCTATGGCTACACCTTC.

The V call is TRBV6-5, the J call TRBJ2-7; 10 bases line up with TRBD1. The CDR3 contains 15 residues. Germline values: CDR1 MNHEY, CDR2 SVGAGI. V trimming: 4 bases; J trimming: 7 bases; junction bases outside the gene matches: 10. The CDR3 sequence is CASSFRDRGIGEQYF. The CDR3 nucleotides are TGTGCCAGCAGTTTCCGGGACAGGGGAATTGGAGAGCAGTACTTC.

This chain joins TRBV6-2 or TRBV6-3 and TRBJ2-1; D is ambiguous. The CDR3 loop spans 12 amino acids. The germline V gene encodes CDR1 MNHEY and CDR2 SVGEGT. The V end lost 0 bases, the J end lost 7 bases, and 4 bases lay between the germline ends. The CDR3 sequence is CASSYSSNEQFF. The CDR3 DNA reads as TGTGCCAGCAGTTACTCGTCAAATGAGCAGTTCTTC.

In its sample, this clone was seen a few times. The CDR3 DNA is TGTGCCAGCTCACCGCCAGGACAGGGGGCTGGAAACACCATATATTTT. Its translation: CASSPPGQGAGNTIYF. This chain connects TRBV18 to TRBJ1-3; TRBD1 agrees at 10 bases. The V segment lost 3 bases and the J segment 2 bases; nucleotides outside the gene matches: 4. CDR1 and CDR2 from the germline V gene are KGHSH and LQKENI. CDR3 length equals 16 residues.

The genes are TRBV9 and TRBJ2-1; perhaps TRBD1 as D (6 bases). V dropped 1 base and J dropped 0 bases, with 8 bases sitting between them. The CDR3 covers 15 residues. In germline, CDR1 is SGDLS, CDR2 YYNGEE. As DNA, the CDR3 is TGTGCCAGCAGCGTATCGGACAGCTCCTACAATGAGCAGTTCTTC. Amino acids: CASSVSDSSYNEQFF. Drawing the rest from reference TRBV9 and TRBJ2-1, the complete variable domain is DSGVTQTPKHLITATGQRVTLRCSPRSGDLSVYWYQQSLDQGLQFLIQYYNGEERAKGNILERFSAQQFPDLHSELNLSSLELGDSALYFCASSVSDSSYNEQFFGPGTRLTVL.

This clone has only one observation. The chain is built from TRBV19 and TRBJ2-7; 7 bases agree with TRBD2. Germline assignment: CDR1 LNHDA and CDR2 SQIVND (reference sequence). The CDR3 length is 15 residues. V shed 2 bases, J shed 0 bases, and the junction held 4 bases outside the gene matches. The CDR3 reads CASSITGRSSYEQYF. In nucleotides, the CDR3 is TGTGCCAGTAGTATAACCGGGAGGAGCTCCTACGAGCAGTACTTC.

The chain links TRBV6-2 or TRBV6-3 to TRBJ2-2; 8 nucleotides align to TRBD1. J was trimmed by 6 bases and V by 4 bases; bases with no gene match: 10. CDR1 and CDR2 from the germline V gene are MNHEY and SVGEGT. This CDR3 contains 16 residues. The CDR3: CASSSDRGRDPGELFF. The DNA for the CDR3 is TGTGCCAGCAGTTCAGACAGGGGTCGCGATCCCGGGGAGCTGTTTTTT.

The chain has TRBV2 and TRBJ1-4; TRBD1 matches 9 bases. Germline V lookup: CDR1 SNHLY, CDR2 FYNNEI. Losses at the gene ends were 7 bases for V and 6 bases for J; bases not matched to a gene: 6. The CDR3 is made up of 14 amino acids. This CDR3 is CASTLDRGDEKLFF. In DNA, the CDR3 is TGTGCCAGCACCCTAGACAGGGGGGATGAAAAACTGTTTTTT.

The chain employs TRBV6-5 and TRBJ1-4, with unresolved D. The CDR3 has 11 residues. In germline, CDR1 is MNHEY, CDR2 SVGAGI. The V and J ends lost 7 bases and 6 bases respectively, with 6 bases between them. DNA for the CDR3: TGTGCCAGCACTAGTTATGAAAAACTGTTTTTT. It specifies CASTSYEKLFF.

The V gene is TRBV7-2, the J gene TRBJ1-2, with TRBD1 identical over 7 bases. Germline values: CDR1 SGHTA, CDR2 FQGNSA. CDR3 size: 16 residues. V trimming: 3 bases; J trimming: 10 bases; junction bases outside the gene matches: 17. CDR3 region: CASSFDRVLRKVNYTF. CDR3 bases: TGTGCCAGCAGCTTTGACAGGGTACTTCGGAAAGTTAACTACACCTTC. Complete variable domain (other parts from reference TRBV7-2 and TRBJ1-2): GAGVSQSPSNKVTEKGKDVELRCDPISGHTALYWYRQSLGQGLEFLIYFQGNSAPDKSGLPSDRFSAERTGGSVSTLTIQRTQQEDSAVYLCASSFDRVLRKVNYTFGSGTRLTVV.

This clone was seen only once. The chain combines TRBV6-6 with TRBJ1-2; D uncertain. The CDR3 has 14 amino acids. CDR1 and CDR2 (germline): MNHNY, SVGAGI (reference sequence). V shed 0 bases and J shed 8 bases, with 13 bases lying between them. The CDR3 spells CASSYSEATGGYTF. CDR3 bases: TGTGCCAGCAGTTACTCGGAGGCCACGGGGGGCTACACCTTC.

This chain connects TRBV29-1 to TRBJ1-6; D is unclear. Looked up from germline, CDR1 is SQVTM and CDR2 is ANQGSEA. V was shortened by 6 bases and J by 4 bases, with 13 bases between the two germline ends. The CDR3 extends over 14 amino acids. CDR3 residues: CSVRGDAYNSPLHF. The CDR3 DNA reads TGCAGCGTCCGGGGTGACGCGTATAATTCACCCCTCCACTTT. Supplemented by reference TRBV29-1 and TRBJ1-6, the full variable domain reads SAVISQKPSRDICQRGTSLTIQCQVDSQVTMMFWYRQQPGQSLTLIATANQGSEATYESGFVIDKFPISRPNLTFSTLTVSNMSPEDSSIYLCSVRGDAYNSPLHFGNGTRLTVT.